These 25 T cell receptor beta chains were sequenced from one sample in a study of T cell clonotyping in hematopoietic cell transplantation. Data came from immunoSEQ multiplex PCR; TCRdb stores just in-frame clones and leaves some out. The data hold tens of thousands of clones, with 90% to 96% observed a single time. This sample's time point: recipient sample about 28 days before transplant, after cytoreduction. This material consisted of peripheral blood mononuclear cells, taken before stem cell transplant. The receptors stem from a woman aged 45-59 years with acute myeloid leukemia. Some clones in this sample may be carry-over from other donors' samples.

The gene calls are TRBV28 and TRBJ1-2, with D possibly being TRBD1 (5 bases). V was shortened by 3 bases and J by 0 bases, with 8 bases between the two germline ends. The CDR3 spans 14 residues. The germline gives CDR1 MDHEN, CDR2 SYDVKM. The CDR3 sequence is CASSFGGSNYGYTF. The CDR3 bases are TGTGCCAGCAGTTTCGGGGGTTCTAACTATGGCTACACCTTC.

The rearrangement links TRBV30 to TRBJ1-1; TRBD1 matches 7 bases. After removal of 1 base from V and 1 base from J, the junction contained 0 bases not matched to a gene. The CDR3 runs to 13 residues. Germline-derived CDR1 and CDR2 are GTSNPN and SVGIG (reference sequence). The CDR3 sequence is CAWSGTGNTEAFF. In DNA, the CDR3 is TGTGCCTGGAGTGGGACAGGGAACACTGAAGCTTTCTTT. Supplemented by reference TRBV30 and TRBJ1-1, the full variable domain reads SQTIHQWPATLVQPVGSPLSLECTVEGTSNPNLYWYRQAAGRGLQLLFYSVGIGQISSEVPQNLSASRPQDRQFILSSKKLLLSDSGFYLCAWSGTGNTEAFFGQGTRLTVV.

The J gene is TRBJ2-7, the V gene TRBV4-1, with 10 bases matching TRBD1. The germline CDR1 and CDR2 sequences are MGHRA and YSYEKL. The CDR3 is 13 amino acids. With V trimmed by 7 bases and J by 3 bases, 3 bases remained unmatched. The CDR3 protein is CASKGTGDYEQYF. In DNA form, the CDR3 reads TGCGCCAGCAAAGGGACAGGGGACTACGAGCAGTACTTC.

V and J are TRBV30 and TRBJ2-3, with unresolved D. V was pared by 3 bases and J by 6 bases, with 10 bases between. CDR1 and CDR2 from the germline V gene are GTSNPN and SVGIG (reference sequence). The CDR3 loop spans 12 amino acids. CDR3 in amino acids: CAWRIRADTQYF. CDR3 DNA: TGTGCCTGGAGAATAAGGGCGGATACGCAGTATTTT.

The genes are TRBV10-3 and TRBJ2-2; 9 bases fit TRBD2. CDR1 and CDR2 (germline): ENHRY, SYGVKD. This CDR3 spans 14 amino acids. V shed 4 bases and J 6 bases; nucleotides not matched to a gene: 3. Here the CDR3 DNA reads TGTGCCATCAGTGGGGTAGCGGGGGCCGGGGAGCTGTTTTTT. Translating gives CAISGVAGAGELFF.

The V and J genes are TRBV6-5 and TRBJ2-7; perhaps TRBD1 as D (5 bases). Per the germline V gene, CDR1 is MNHEY and CDR2 is SVGAGI. Trimming removed 2 bases from V and 5 bases from J, with 7 bases in between. The CDR3 has 12 residues. The DNA of the CDR3 is TGTGCCAGCAGTTACATGGGGCACGAGCAGTACTTC. This gives the protein CASSYMGHEQYF.

This clone was found once. The rearrangement joins TRBV6-4 to TRBJ2-1; the D is unclear. The CDR3 runs to 12 residues. V gave up 2 bases and J gave up 6 bases, with 5 bases separating them. Germline V gives CDR1 MRHNA, CDR2 SNTAGT. The CDR3 coding sequence is TGTGCCAGCAGTGACGGGCTCAATGAGCAGTTCTTC. Translation: CASSDGLNEQFF.

The chain joins TRBV29-1 to TRBJ2-3; D unresolved. The germline V and J ends were trimmed by 4 bases and 4 bases, with 15 bases remaining between them. The CDR3 totals 14 residues. The germline CDR1 and CDR2 sequences are SQVTM and ANQGSEA. The CDR3 nucleotides read TGCAGCGTTGGACACAGTCAGCGCTCAGATACGCAGTATTTT. Encoded protein: CSVGHSQRSDTQYF.

The CDR3 DNA reads TGCGCCAGCAGCCCCGACGGGGACCCCACCGGGGAGCTGTTTTTT. This sequence encodes CASSPDGDPTGELFF. V and J are TRBV5-1 and TRBJ2-2; D is possibly TRBD1 or TRBD2 (5 bases each). The germline V gene has CDR1 SGHRS and CDR2 YFSETQ. CDR3 length: 15 amino acids. V lost 4 bases, J lost 4 bases, and 14 bases lay in between.

The chain combines TRBV9 with TRBJ2-1; D perhaps matches TRBD1 (5 bases). CDR3 length: 13 residues. Trimming shortened V by 3 bases and J by 5 bases, and 9 bases separated the two germline ends. Germline CDR1 reads SGDLS; CDR2 reads YYNGEE. This chain's CDR3 is CASSARTNNEQFF. DNA of the CDR3: TGTGCCAGCAGCGCCCGGACAAACAATGAGCAGTTCTTC.

The V gene is TRBV14, the J gene TRBJ2-5; possibly TRBD2 for D (6 bases). CDR1 is SGHDN, CDR2 FVKESK, per germline. Deletions cut 2 bases from V and 5 bases from J, with 18 bases between. This CDR3 spans 16 amino acids. This CDR3 reads CASSQSVSGLRETQYF. The DNA of the CDR3 is TGTGCCAGCAGCCAATCTGTTTCGGGACTCCGGGAGACCCAGTACTTC. Using reference TRBV14 and TRBJ2-5 for the parts outside the CDR3, the full variable domain is EAGVTQFPSHSVIEKGQTVTLRCDPISGHDNLYWYRRVMGKEIKFLLHFVKESKQDESGMPNNRFLAERTGGTYSTLKVQPAELEDSGVYFCASSQSVSGLRETQYFGPGTRLLVL.

The chain couples TRBV19 to TRBJ1-6; D unclear. Trimming pared 5 bases from V and 13 bases from J, leaving 15 bases between. CDR3 size: 13 residues. The germline gives CDR1 LNHDA, CDR2 SQIVND (reference sequence). CDR3 bases: TGTGCCAGTAGTTTCCGACCGGGATATCCCCTCCACTTT. Amino acid sequence: CASSFRPGYPLHF.

The rearrangement links TRBV28 to TRBJ2-7, with 12 bases aligning to TRBD2. V shed 7 bases and J 7 bases; nucleotides not matched to a gene: 8. The germline V gene has CDR1 MDHEN and CDR2 SYDVKM. The CDR3 spans 14 residues. The CDR3: CASIRLAGVGEQYF. The CDR3 DNA reads TGTGCCAGCATCAGACTAGCGGGAGTTGGGGAGCAGTACTTC.

The chain joins TRBV14 to TRBJ1-5; D is unresolved. This CDR3 is 14 amino acids long. Trimming removed 1 base at V and 7 bases at J, with 11 bases between. CDR1 and CDR2 from the germline V gene are SGHDN and FVKESK. CDR3 bases: TGTGCCAGCAGCCAAGTTGGAGGCGGCCAGCCCCAGCATTTT. This translates into CASSQVGGGQPQHF.

This chain joins TRBV6-5 and TRBJ2-7; maybe TRBD2 (5 bases). This CDR3 has 15 residues. From germline, CDR1 is MNHEY and CDR2 SVGAGI. With 0 bases removed from V and 3 bases from J, the gap between germline ends came to 12 bases. DNA for the CDR3: TGTGCCAGCAGTTACTCCGCTAGCAAGGACTACGAGCAGTACTTC. It translates to CASSYSASKDYEQYF.

V and J are TRBV2 and TRBJ1-2; 7 nucleotides align to TRBD1. The J segment lost 2 bases and the V segment lost 6 bases, leaving 6 bases of the junction unmatched. Per the germline V gene, CDR1 is SNHLY and CDR2 is FYNNEI. The CDR3 totals 14 residues. CDR3 amino acids: CASSVRDRNYGYTF. The CDR3 DNA reads as TGTGCCAGCAGCGTCCGGGACAGAAACTATGGCTACACCTTC.

The rearrangement uses TRBV27 and TRBJ2-5; 8 bases match TRBD1. Trimming removed 3 bases from V and 7 bases from J; junction bases left unmatched: 7. The CDR3 extends over 14 amino acids. The germline V gene encodes CDR1 MNHEY and CDR2 SMNVEV (reference sequence). CDR3 region: CASSFRGRVGTQYF. The DNA for the CDR3 is TGTGCCAGCAGTTTCAGGGGGCGGGTAGGGACCCAGTACTTC.

This chain joins TRBV6-6 and TRBJ1-1; D call uncertain. Trimming took 5 bases from V and 1 from J, leaving 11 bases between them. There are 14 residues in the CDR3. Germline values: CDR1 MNHNY, CDR2 SVGAGI (reference sequence). The CDR3 DNA follows: TGTGCCAGCAGTCTAGAGATTCGGAACACTGAAGCTTTCTTT. This codes for CASSLEIRNTEAFF.

The rearrangement links TRBV28 to TRBJ2-3; 7 bases agree with TRBD2. V lost 0 bases to trimming and J lost 3 bases; unmatched junction nucleotides: 9. The germline gives CDR1 MDHEN, CDR2 SYDVKM. The CDR3 is 17 amino acids. The CDR3 loop reads CASSLWTLADGTDTQYF. CDR3 nucleotides: TGTGCCAGCAGTTTATGGACCCTAGCGGACGGTACAGATACGCAGTATTTT.

The chain links TRBV25-1 to TRBJ1-5; no firm D call. V was shortened by 2 bases and J by 7 bases, with 15 bases between the two germline ends. The CDR3 is 15 amino acids. CDR1 MGHDK and CDR2 SYGVNS come from the germline V gene. The CDR3 loop is CASSEVGRENQPQHF. The CDR3 nucleotides read TGTGCCAGCAGTGAAGTAGGGAGGGAAAACCAGCCCCAGCATTTT.

The rearrangement uses TRBV30 and TRBJ2-7, with TRBD1 identical over 8 bases. V lost 0 bases to trimming and J lost 5 bases; unmatched junction nucleotides: 9. Germline CDR1 reads GTSNPN; CDR2 reads SVGIG (reference sequence). CDR3 length: 15 amino acids. The CDR3 sequence: CAWSVGRQGLDEQYF. The CDR3 nucleotides read TGTGCCTGGAGTGTAGGGAGACAGGGGTTAGACGAGCAGTACTTC.

CDR3 nucleotides: TGCAGTGCTCCAAAGGACTCTGAGCAGTTCTTC. This codes for CSAPKDSEQFF. The chain links TRBV20-1 to TRBJ2-1; a possible D gene is TRBD2 (5 bases). The CDR3 length is 11 residues. Between the trimmed V and J ends, which lost 5 bases and 9 bases, there was a span of 11 bases. Germline V CDR1 and CDR2: DFQATT, SNEGSKA (reference sequence).

The chain links TRBV6-1 to TRBJ1-5, with unresolved D. The CDR3 extends over 15 amino acids. Germline CDR1 and CDR2: MNHNS and SASEGT. V lost 3 bases, J lost 2 bases, and 11 bases lay in between. The CDR3 DNA reads as TGTGCCAGCAGTGATAACGGTGGGCGCAATCAGCCCCAGCATTTT. Residues: CASSDNGGRNQPQHF.

This clone was counted between two and nine times. The rearrangement links TRBV28 to TRBJ2-2; no definite D call. There are 14 residues in the CDR3. Per germline, CDR1 MDHEN and CDR2 SYDVKM. Trimming shortened V by 2 bases and J by 6 bases, and 10 bases separated the two germline ends. DNA of the CDR3: TGTGCCAGCAGTTTAGAGGCTCCCGCCGGGGAGCTGTTTTTT. Its protein product is CASSLEAPAGELFF.

The rearrangement links TRBV6-6 to TRBJ2-3; 7 bases fit TRBD1. V lost 5 bases, J lost 0 bases, and 5 bases stayed unmatched. This CDR3 is built from 15 residues. Germline CDR1 and CDR2: MNHNY and SVGAGI (reference sequence). The CDR3 loop reads CASSDRQGSTDTQYF. CDR3 bases: TGTGCCAGCAGTGACCGACAGGGTAGCACAGATACGCAGTATTTT.